This TCR beta chain was captured in a study of blood T cell repertoires in COVID-19. At the level of the study: Acute-phase and convalescent COVID-19 samples originated in the United States, Italy and Spain. PBMCs, B-cell-depleted T cells, or T cells were the source of the cDNA or gDNA that made up the material.

Original handling: Amplification from reference gene primers served as the basis for estimated nucleated cell counts. TCRdb's table, derived via immunoSEQ multiplex PCR, lists solely in-frame clones and lacks some. Clone size and the V and J calls come from that table; the DNA yielded D and trimming. The data contain approximately 250,000 clones, 75% to 90% of them singletons. This clone was picked up many times. Germline CDR1 SGHTA, CDR2 FQGNSA. The CDR3 is 16 residues long. Germline trimming cut 4 bases from V and 6 bases from J; bases unmatched to any gene: 7. Material: peripheral blood. The V and J genes are TRBV7-2 and TRBJ2-5; 14 positions match TRBD2. The receptor comes from a human donor in a cohort sampled during active COVID-19. In nucleotides, the CDR3 is TGTGCCAGCAGCTCGACTAGCGGGGGGGCCATAAAGACCCAGTACTTC. Translated, it gives CASSSTSGGAIKTQYF.